This entry concerns a single TCR beta chain. Antigen specificity is unknown. The data derive from a study of OX40 agonist ivuxolimab in advanced cancers. The study's findings and limits: There was clonal expansion of CD4+ and CD8+ blood T cells by week 6 at 0.1 to 3.0 mg/kg.

The CDR3 consists of 15 residues. Between the trimmed V and J ends, which lost 0 bases and 3 bases, there was a span of 8 bases. The germline V gene encodes CDR1 LNHDA and CDR2 SQIVND (reference sequence). Some clones are missing from TCRdb's copy, which holds only in-frame ones; the method was immunoSEQ multiplex PCR. The sample contains 90,000 to 100,000 clones, around nine tenths of which appear only once. The TCR comes from an adult with an advanced solid tumor such as melanoma, head and neck, liver or kidney cancer. Source: CD4+ or CD8+ T cells sorted from blood, taken in a trial of the OX40 agonist ivuxolimab. This rearrangement joins TRBV19 to TRBJ2-2; no reliable D call. For the CDR3, the DNA is TGTGCCAGTAGTATAGATCACACCCACACCGGGGAGCTGTTTTTT. Amino acid sequence: CASSIDHTHTGELFF.